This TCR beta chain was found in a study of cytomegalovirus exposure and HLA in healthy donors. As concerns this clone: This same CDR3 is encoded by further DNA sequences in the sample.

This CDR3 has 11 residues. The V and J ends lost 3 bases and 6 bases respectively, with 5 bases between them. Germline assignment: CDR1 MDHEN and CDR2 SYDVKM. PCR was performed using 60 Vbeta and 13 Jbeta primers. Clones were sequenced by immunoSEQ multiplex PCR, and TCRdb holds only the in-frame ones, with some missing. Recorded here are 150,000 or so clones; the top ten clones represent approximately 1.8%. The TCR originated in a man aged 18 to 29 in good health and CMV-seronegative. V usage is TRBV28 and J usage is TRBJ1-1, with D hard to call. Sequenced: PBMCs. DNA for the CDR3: TGTGCCAGCAGTTTGGGCGCTGAAGCTTTCTTT. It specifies CASSLGAEAFF. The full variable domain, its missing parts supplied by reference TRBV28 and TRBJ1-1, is DVKVTQSSRYLVKRTGEKVFLECVQDMDHENMFWYRQDPGLGLRLIYFSYDVKMKEKGDIPEGYSVSREKKERFSLILESASTNQTSMYLCASSLGAEAFFGQGTRLTVV.